Below are 9 T cell receptor beta chains sequenced from a single sample in a study of T cells after yellow fever vaccination. TCRdb ran MiXCR on the 5' RACE reads and lists one entry per CDR3 protein. The table lists 250,000 to 400,000 distinct CDR3 sequences, 4.1% of them singletons. Specimen: PBMCs, collected 5 days after the yellow fever booster vaccination. The source of these receptors is a man younger than 35 who received the YFV17D yellow fever vaccine.

J is TRBJ2-7 and V is TRBV6-5; 9 bases fit TRBD1. Trimming took 5 bases from V and 5 from J; bases not matched to a gene: 7. Germline CDR1 MNHEY, CDR2 SVGAGI. CDR3 length: 14 residues. CDR3 loop: CASSPHGTGNEQYF. DNA for the CDR3: TGTGCCAGCAGTCCGCACGGGACAGGGAACGAGCAGTACTTC.

This chain connects TRBV11-2 to TRBJ2-5, with 12 bases aligning to TRBD2. Per germline, CDR1 SGHAT and CDR2 FQNNGV. There are 16 residues in the CDR3. V gave up 6 bases and J gave up 5 bases; unmatched junction bases: 10. CDR3 DNA: TGTGCCAGCAGTCCGCTAGCGGGGGGGCCTGAGGAGACCCAGTACTTC. It translates to CASSPLAGGPEETQYF.

The V gene is TRBV6-2 or TRBV6-3, the J gene TRBJ2-1; 9 bases align to TRBD1. Germline CDR1 MNHEY, CDR2 SVGEGT. The CDR3 totals 15 residues. J gave up 6 bases and V 0 bases, and 3 bases lay outside the gene matches. In DNA form, the CDR3 reads TGTGCCAGCAGTTACTCGACAGGGGGTAGCAATGAGCAGTTCTTC. Protein: CASSYSTGGSNEQFF.

This clonotype has more than one count but fewer than ten. The chain carries TRBV5-6 and TRBJ2-4; the D gene is possibly TRBD1 (5 bases). Germline V lookup: CDR1 SGHDT, CDR2 YYEEEE. Trimming stripped 1 base from V and 4 bases from J, with 15 bases between. The CDR3 is made up of 16 amino acids. The CDR3 region is CASSLIQDLGKNIQYF. DNA for the CDR3: TGTGCCAGCAGCTTGATACAGGACCTGGGGAAAAACATTCAGTACTTC.

This chain uses TRBV20-1 with TRBJ1-1; no firm D call. The germline V gene has CDR1 DFQATT and CDR2 SNEGSKA (reference sequence). The V gene lost 6 bases and the J gene lost 1 base, with 9 bases spanning the gap. CDR3 length: 12 residues. CDR3 in amino acids: CSAKGPNTEAFF. CDR3 sequence (DNA): TGCAGTGCCAAAGGACCGAACACTGAAGCTTTCTTT.

This clonotype came up a few times. The genes are TRBV7-2 and TRBJ2-3, with TRBD2 as a possible D gene (6 bases). The V gene's germline CDR1 is SGHTA and CDR2 FQGNSA. The CDR3 is 15 amino acids. Trimming shortened V by 5 bases and J by 2 bases, and 14 bases separated the two germline ends. Here the CDR3 DNA reads TGTGCCAGCAGCCGAACCGGGACTGACACAGATACGCAGTATTTT. Residues: CASSRTGTDTDTQYF.

This clonotype has at least ten counts. The J gene is TRBJ2-3, the V gene TRBV5-4, with 8 bases lining up with TRBD2. The germline CDR1 and CDR2 sequences are SGHNT and YYREEE (reference sequence). The junction had 12 bases not matched to a gene; V was cut back by 6 bases and J by 6 bases. CDR3 size: 15 residues. This CDR3 is CASKPAGVLTDTQYF. For the CDR3, the DNA is TGTGCCAGCAAACCAGCGGGGGTCCTCACTGATACGCAGTATTTT.

The DNA of the CDR3 is TGTGCCAGCAGCCCAGGGGACGGAAGGACAGGTCCCTACAATGAGCAGTTCTTC. This sequence encodes CASSPGDGRTGPYNEQFF. This chain connects TRBV7-9 to TRBJ2-1; 7 nucleotides align to TRBD1. J was trimmed by 2 bases and V by 5 bases; bases with no gene match: 15. Germline V gives CDR1 SEHNR, CDR2 FQNEAQ (reference sequence). This CDR3 spans 18 amino acids.

The chain uses TRBV6-5 and TRBJ2-7, with TRBD1 matching 8 bases. V lost 0 bases and J lost 3; bases outside the gene matches: 13. Germline V gene data show CDR1 as MNHEY and CDR2 as SVGAGI. The CDR3 totals 18 residues. CDR3 DNA sequence: TGTGCCAGCAGTTACTCGCACAAAACTCGGGACAGGCGCTACGAGCAGTACGTC. It codes for CASSYSHKTRDRRYEQYV.